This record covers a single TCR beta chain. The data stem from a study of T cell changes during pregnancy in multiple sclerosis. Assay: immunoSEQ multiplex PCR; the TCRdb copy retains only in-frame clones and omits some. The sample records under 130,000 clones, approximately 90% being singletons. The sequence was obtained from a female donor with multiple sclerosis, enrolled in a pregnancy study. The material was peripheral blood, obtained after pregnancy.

In DNA form, the CDR3 reads TGTGCCAGCAGCTCCGCTAGCGGGGGCACAGATACGCAGTATTTT. This translates into CASSSASGGTDTQYF. The chain has TRBV7-2 and TRBJ2-3; 9 nucleotides agree with TRBD2. V lost 4 bases to trimming and J lost 1 base; unmatched junction nucleotides: 3. CDR3 size: 15 residues. Germline V lookup: CDR1 SGHTA, CDR2 FQGNSA.